The 15 T cell receptor beta chains reported below all come from one sample, sequenced in a study of cytomegalovirus exposure and HLA in healthy donors. PCR involved 60 Vbeta and 13 Jbeta primers. This table comes from immunoSEQ multiplex PCR, and its TCRdb copy is limited to in-frame clones, with some not included. The sample carries 150,000 to 200,000 clones, around 74% recorded once. The specimen was PBMCs. The receptors come from a female donor in good health and CMV-seronegative.

The chain uses TRBV11-3 and TRBJ2-1; 9 bases align to TRBD2. Germline-derived CDR1 and CDR2 are SGHNT and YENEEA. The CDR3 runs to 14 residues. The V and J ends lost 4 bases and 12 bases, in that order; junction bases with no gene match: 10. CDR3 sequence: CASSSLGGGALQFF. The CDR3 DNA is TGTGCCAGCAGCTCTCTTGGCGGGGGGGCGTTGCAGTTCTTC.

The J gene is TRBJ2-2, the V gene TRBV9; 14 positions agree with TRBD2. CDR3 size: 18 residues. Germline-derived CDR1 and CDR2 are SGDLS and YYNGEE. V gave up 4 bases and J gave up 2 bases; unmatched junction bases: 7. Written as DNA, the CDR3 is TGTGCCAGCAGCCCCCAGGGACTAGCGGGGGCTAACACCGGGGAGCTGTTTTTT. Protein sequence: CASSPQGLAGANTGELFF. Filled out from reference TRBV9 and TRBJ2-2, the complete variable domain reads DSGVTQTPKHLITATGQRVTLRCSPRSGDLSVYWYQQSLDQGLQFLIQYYNGEERAKGNILERFSAQQFPDLHSELNLSSLELGDSALYFCASSPQGLAGANTGELFFGEGSRLTVL.

The rearrangement uses TRBV30 and TRBJ1-6; D is possibly TRBD1 (5 bases). There are 14 residues in the CDR3. Germline V gene lookup returns CDR1 GTSNPN and CDR2 SVGIG (reference sequence). V was trimmed by 3 bases and J by 9 bases, leaving 15 bases between them. The CDR3 nucleotides are TGTGCCTGGAGAGACAGTGGGATTGGTTCACCCCTCCACTTT. This encodes CAWRDSGIGSPLHF.

This chain connects TRBV19 to TRBJ2-2; D is perhaps TRBD1 (7 bases). CDR3 length: 18 amino acids. V lost 5 bases and J 9 bases, leaving 28 bases between the germline ends. CDR1 is LNHDA, CDR2 SQIVND, per germline (reference sequence). This chain's CDR3 is CASSPTGAGRMRYRELFF. CDR3 sequence (DNA): TGTGCCAGTAGTCCTACAGGGGCGGGACGAATGAGATACCGGGAGCTGTTTTTT.

The CDR3 reads CASSPTNYEQYF. CDR3 sequence (DNA): TGTGCCAGCTCACCAACAAACTACGAGCAGTACTTC. This chain connects TRBV18 to TRBJ2-7, with D hard to call. V lost 2 bases to trimming and J lost 3 bases, with 5 bases between them. The germline V gene encodes CDR1 KGHSH and CDR2 LQKENI. There are 12 residues in the CDR3.

The DNA of the CDR3 is TGTGCCACCAGCCGGGTTAGAAAGAGCTCCTACGAGCAGTACTTC. This sequence encodes CATSRVRKSSYEQYF. The chain couples TRBV15 to TRBJ2-7; D is unclear. The germline V gene encodes CDR1 LNHNV and CDR2 YYDKDF (reference sequence). The CDR3 extends over 15 amino acids. The V gene lost 5 bases and the J gene lost 0 bases, with 14 bases spanning the gap. Looking up the rest from reference TRBV15 and TRBJ2-7 gives the full variable domain: DAMVIQNPRYQVTQFGKPVTLSCSQTLNHNVMYWYQQKSSQAPKLLFHYYDKDFNNEADTPDNFQSRRPNTSFCFLDIRSPGLGDTAMYLCATSRVRKSSYEQYFGPGTRLTVT.

V usage is TRBV6-5 and J usage is TRBJ2-1; 13 nucleotides align to TRBD2. This CDR3 is 16 amino acids long. Unmatched junction bases numbered 8, after V lost 3 bases and J lost 9 bases. CDR1 MNHEY and CDR2 SVGAGI come from the germline V gene. For the CDR3, the DNA is TGTGCCAGCAGTTATCCCGGACTAGCGGGAGCGGGTGAGCAGTTCTTC. Protein: CASSYPGLAGAGEQFF.

As concerns this clone: Lacking the conserved final phenylalanine or tryptophan, this CDR3 likely reflects a read error. The V call is TRBV7-3, the J call TRBJ2-7; 11 bases align to TRBD2. In germline, CDR1 is SGHTA, CDR2 FQGTGA. The CDR3 has 16 residues. The V segment lost 5 bases and the J segment 0 bases; nucleotides outside the gene matches: 6. CDR3 sequence: CASSLSGGASSYEQYL. DNA of the CDR3: TGTGCCAGCAGCCTTAGCGGGGGGGCTTCCTCCTACGAGCAGTACCTC.

The chain combines TRBV10-2 with TRBJ2-3, with D possibly matching TRBD2 (5 bases). The ends were cut back, 2 bases at V and 2 bases at J, with 14 bases in the middle. The CDR3 totals 16 residues. Germline V gene lookup returns CDR1 WSHSY and CDR2 SAAADI. In DNA form, the CDR3 reads TGCGCCAGCAGTGAGGGACTTCTATTACACACAGATACGCAGTATTTT. As protein: CASSEGLLLHTDTQYF.

The count of this clone is one. CDR3 amino acids: CASSPRTSGSYEQYF. In nucleotides, the CDR3 is TGTGCCAGCAGCCCCCGGACTAGCGGCTCCTACGAGCAGTACTTC. The chain carries TRBV9 and TRBJ2-7, with 10 bases fitting TRBD2. V trimming: 4 bases; J trimming: 0 bases; junction bases outside the gene matches: 4. Germline-derived CDR1 and CDR2 are SGDLS and YYNGEE. The CDR3 totals 15 residues.

This sequence joins TRBV5-6 and TRBJ1-2; no clear D gene. The V and J ends lost 4 bases and 0 bases respectively, with 13 bases between them. This CDR3 is 15 amino acids long. Per the germline V gene, CDR1 is SGHDT and CDR2 is YYEEEE. CDR3 nucleotides: TGTGCCAGCAGCGAAGACACCACAACTAACTATGGCTACACCTTC. Residues: CASSEDTTTNYGYTF.

The rearrangement joins TRBV4-1 to TRBJ2-5; 7 bases align to TRBD1. Germline CDR1 MGHRA, CDR2 YSYEKL. CDR3 size: 17 residues. V was clipped by 1 base and J by 5 bases; unmatched bases: 13. CDR3 in DNA: TGCGCCAGCAGCCAAGTCGCGTCAGGGGGAAGGAGGGAGACCCAGTACTTC. This encodes CASSQVASGGRRETQYF.

This chain links TRBV5-1 with TRBJ2-2; D is possibly TRBD2 (5 bases). This CDR3 is built from 15 residues. The V end was cut by 2 bases, the J end by 4 bases, with 12 bases between. Germline CDR1 is SGHRS and CDR2 is YFSETQ. The CDR3 sequence is CASSFIALGTGELFF. CDR3 DNA sequence: TGCGCCAGCAGCTTCATAGCGCTGGGCACCGGGGAGCTGTTTTTT.

CDR3 bases: TGCGCCAGCAGCCCCCCGGGCGGGGACGAGCAGTACTTC. Amino acid sequence: CASSPPGGDEQYF. The chain has TRBV4-3 and TRBJ2-7; the D gene is possibly TRBD2 (6 bases). V was pared by 4 bases and J by 5 bases, with 12 bases between. CDR3 size: 13 residues. Per germline, CDR1 LGHNA and CDR2 YSLEER.

This clone appeared a few times. The chain recombines TRBV27 with TRBJ2-2; possible D gene TRBD2, 6 bases. This CDR3 region has 12 residues. Per the germline V gene, CDR1 is MNHEY and CDR2 is SMNVEV (reference sequence). This CDR3 is CASGHNTGELFF. Written as DNA, the CDR3 is TGTGCTAGCGGACACAACACCGGGGAGCTGTTTTTT.